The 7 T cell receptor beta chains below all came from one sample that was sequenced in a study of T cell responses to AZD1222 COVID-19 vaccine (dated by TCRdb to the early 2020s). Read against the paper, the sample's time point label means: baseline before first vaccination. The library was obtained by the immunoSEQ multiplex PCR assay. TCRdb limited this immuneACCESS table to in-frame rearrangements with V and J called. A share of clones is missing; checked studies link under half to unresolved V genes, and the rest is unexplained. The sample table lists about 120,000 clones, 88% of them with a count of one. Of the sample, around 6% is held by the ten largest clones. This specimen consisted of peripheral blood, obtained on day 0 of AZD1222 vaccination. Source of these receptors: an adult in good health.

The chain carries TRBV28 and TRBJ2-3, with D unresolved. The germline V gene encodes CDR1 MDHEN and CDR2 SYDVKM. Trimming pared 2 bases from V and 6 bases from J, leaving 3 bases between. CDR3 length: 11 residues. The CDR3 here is CASSLADTQYF. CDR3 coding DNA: TGTGCCAGCAGTTTAGCGGATACGCAGTATTTT.

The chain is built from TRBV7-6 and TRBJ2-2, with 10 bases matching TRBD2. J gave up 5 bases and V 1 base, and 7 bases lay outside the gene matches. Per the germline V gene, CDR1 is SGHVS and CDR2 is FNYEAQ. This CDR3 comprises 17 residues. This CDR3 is CASSLGFSSGRTGELFF. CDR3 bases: TGTGCCAGCAGCTTAGGGTTTTCTAGCGGGAGAACCGGGGAGCTGTTTTTT.

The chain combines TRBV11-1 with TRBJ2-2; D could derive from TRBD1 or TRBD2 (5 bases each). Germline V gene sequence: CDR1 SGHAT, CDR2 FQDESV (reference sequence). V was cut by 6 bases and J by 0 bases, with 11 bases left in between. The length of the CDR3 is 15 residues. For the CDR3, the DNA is TGTGCCAGCAGACCCGTGGGGGCGAACACCGGGGAGCTGTTTTTT. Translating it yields CASRPVGANTGELFF. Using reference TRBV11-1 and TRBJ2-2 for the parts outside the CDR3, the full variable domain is EAEVAQSPRYKITEKSQAVAFWCDPISGHATLYWYRQILGQGPELLVQFQDESVVDDSQLPKDRFSAERLKGVDSTLKIQPAELGDSAMYLCASRPVGANTGELFFGEGSRLTVL.

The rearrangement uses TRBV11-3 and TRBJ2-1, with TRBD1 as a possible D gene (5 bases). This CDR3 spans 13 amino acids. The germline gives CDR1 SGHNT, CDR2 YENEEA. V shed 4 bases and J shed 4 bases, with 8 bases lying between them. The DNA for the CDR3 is TGTGCCAGCAGCTCCGACAGTTACAATGAGCAGTTCTTC. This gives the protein CASSSDSYNEQFF. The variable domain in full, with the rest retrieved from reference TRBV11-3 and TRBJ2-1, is EAGVVQSPRYKIIEKKQPVAFWCNPISGHNTLYWYLQNLGQGPELLIRYENEEAVDDSQLPKDRFSAERLKGVDSTLKIQPAELGDSAVYLCASSSDSYNEQFFGPGTRLTVL.

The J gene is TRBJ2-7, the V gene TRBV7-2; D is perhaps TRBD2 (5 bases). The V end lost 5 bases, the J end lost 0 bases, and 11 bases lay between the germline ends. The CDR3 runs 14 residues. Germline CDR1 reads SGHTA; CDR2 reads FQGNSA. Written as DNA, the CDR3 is TGTGCCAGCAGCCGCCAACGGGGCTCCTACGAGCAGTACTTC. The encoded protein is CASSRQRGSYEQYF. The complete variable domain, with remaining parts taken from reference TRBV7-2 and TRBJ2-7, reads GAGVSQSPSNKVTEKGKDVELRCDPISGHTALYWYRQSLGQGLEFLIYFQGNSAPDKSGLPSDRFSAERTGGSVSTLTIQRTQQEDSAVYLCASSRQRGSYEQYFGPGTRLTVT.

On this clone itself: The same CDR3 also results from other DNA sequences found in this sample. The CDR3 loop reads CASSWTATNEKLFF. CDR3 DNA: TGTGCCAGCAGTTGGACGGCAACTAATGAAAAACTGTTTTTT. The V gene is TRBV28, the J gene TRBJ1-4; D uncertain. Germline V gene data show CDR1 as MDHEN and CDR2 as SYDVKM. This CDR3 has 14 amino acids. The germline V and J ends were trimmed by 4 bases and 0 bases, with 6 bases remaining between them.

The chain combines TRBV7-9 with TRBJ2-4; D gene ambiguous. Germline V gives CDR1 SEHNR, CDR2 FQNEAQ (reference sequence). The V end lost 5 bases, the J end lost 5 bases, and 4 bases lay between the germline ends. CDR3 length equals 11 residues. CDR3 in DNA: TGTGCCAGCAGCCCGGAAAACATTCAGTACTTC. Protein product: CASSPENIQYF. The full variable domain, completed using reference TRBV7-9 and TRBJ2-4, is DTGVSQNPRHKITKRGQNVTFRCDPISEHNRLYWYRQTLGQGPEFLTYFQNEAQLEKSRLLSDRFSAERPKGSFSTLEIQRTEQGDSAMYLCASSPENIQYFGAGTRLSVL.